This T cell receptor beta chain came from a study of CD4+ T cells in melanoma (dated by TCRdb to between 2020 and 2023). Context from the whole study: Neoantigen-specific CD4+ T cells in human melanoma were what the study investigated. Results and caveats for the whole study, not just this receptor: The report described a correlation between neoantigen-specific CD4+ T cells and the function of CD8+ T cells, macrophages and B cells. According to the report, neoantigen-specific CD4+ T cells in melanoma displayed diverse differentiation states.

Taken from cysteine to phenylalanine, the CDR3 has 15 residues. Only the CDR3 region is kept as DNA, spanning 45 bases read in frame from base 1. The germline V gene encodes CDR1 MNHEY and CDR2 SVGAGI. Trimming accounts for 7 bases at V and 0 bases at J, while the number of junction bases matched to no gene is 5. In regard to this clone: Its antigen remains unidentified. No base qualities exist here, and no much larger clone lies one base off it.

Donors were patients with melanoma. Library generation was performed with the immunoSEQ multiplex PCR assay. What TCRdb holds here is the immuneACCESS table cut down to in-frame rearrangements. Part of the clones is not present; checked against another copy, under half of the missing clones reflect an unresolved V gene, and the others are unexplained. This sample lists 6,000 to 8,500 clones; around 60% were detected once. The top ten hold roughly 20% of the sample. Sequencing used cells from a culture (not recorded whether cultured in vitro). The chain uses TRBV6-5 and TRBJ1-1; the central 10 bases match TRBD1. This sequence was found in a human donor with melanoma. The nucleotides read TGTGCCAGCAAGACAGGGGGCCCCATGAACACTGAAGCTTTCTTT. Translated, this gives CASKTGGPMNTEAFF.